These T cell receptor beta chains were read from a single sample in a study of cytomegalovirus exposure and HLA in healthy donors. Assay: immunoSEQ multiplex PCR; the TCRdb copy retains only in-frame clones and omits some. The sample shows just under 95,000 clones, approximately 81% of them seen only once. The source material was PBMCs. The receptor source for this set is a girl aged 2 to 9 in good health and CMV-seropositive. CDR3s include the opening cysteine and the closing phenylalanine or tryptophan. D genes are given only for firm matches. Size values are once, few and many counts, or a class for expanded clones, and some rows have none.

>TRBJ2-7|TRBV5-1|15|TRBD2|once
TGCGCCAGCAGTAGCTCGCGGGGGTCATCCTACGAGCAGTACTTC
CASSSSRGSSYEQYF
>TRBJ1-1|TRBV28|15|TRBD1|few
TGTGCCAGCAGGAAAGACAGGGGGGCGATCACTGAAGCTTTCTTT
CASRKDRGAITEAFF
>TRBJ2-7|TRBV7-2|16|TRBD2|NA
TGTGCCAGCAGCTTAGGTTCGACTAGCGGTACCTACGAGCAGTACTTC
CASSLGSTSGTYEQYF
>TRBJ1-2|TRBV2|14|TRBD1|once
TGTGCCAGCAGTGAATTTCGTCGGACAGGGGGCTACACCTTC
CASSEFRRTGGYTF
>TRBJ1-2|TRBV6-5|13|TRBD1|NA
TGTGCCAGCAGTCCCGGGACAGGGGGAAGCTACACCTTC
CASSPGTGGSYTF
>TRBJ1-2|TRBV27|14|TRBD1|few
TGTGCCAGCAGTATACGGGAGACAGGGTATGGCTACACCTTC
CASSIRETGYGYTF
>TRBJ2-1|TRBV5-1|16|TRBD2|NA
TGCGCCAGCAGCCAGACTAGCGGGAGTGGGTACAATGAGCAGTTCTTC
CASSQTSGSGYNEQFF
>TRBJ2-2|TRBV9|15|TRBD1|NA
TGTGCCAGCAGCTCCGGGACAGGGCCTTCCGGGGAGCTGTTTTTT
CASSSGTGPSGELFF
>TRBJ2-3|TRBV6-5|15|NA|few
TGTGCCAGCAGTTACTCAGGGACCACAGGGGATACGCAGTATTTT
CASSYSGTTGDTQYF
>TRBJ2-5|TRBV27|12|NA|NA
TGTGCCAGCAGGGGCAACCAAGAGACCCAGTACTTC
CASRGNQETQYF
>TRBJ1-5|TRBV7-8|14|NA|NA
TGTGCCAGCAGCCCACAGGTTAGCAATCAGCCCCAGCATTTT
CASSPQVSNQPQHF
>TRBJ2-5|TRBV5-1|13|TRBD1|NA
TGCGCCAGCGCCAGACAGGGGCAAGAGACCCAGTACTTC
CASARQGQETQYF
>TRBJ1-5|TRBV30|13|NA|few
TGTGCCTGGAGTAGGGGTTTGGGTCAGCCCCAGCATTTT
CAWSRGLGQPQHF
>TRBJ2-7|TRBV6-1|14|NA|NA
TGTGCCAGCAGTGAAGGGAGCCCACGGCGGGAGCAGTACTTC
CASSEGSPRREQYF
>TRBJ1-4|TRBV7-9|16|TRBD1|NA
TGTGCCAGCAGCCCGGGACAGGATTTGGGGGTGGGAAAACTGTTTTTT
CASSPGQDLGVGKLFF
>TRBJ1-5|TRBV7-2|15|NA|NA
TGTGCCAGCAGCTTATCCGGGCAGGGGAATCAGCCCCAGCATTTT
CASSLSGQGNQPQHF
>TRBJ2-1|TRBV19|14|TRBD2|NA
TGTGCCAGTAGTCGGCGGGAGAGGGCTAGTGAGCAGTTCTTC
CASSRRERASEQFF
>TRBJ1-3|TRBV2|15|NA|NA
TGTGCCAGCAGTGAGTTAAACTCCTCTGGAAACACCATATATTTT
CASSELNSSGNTIYF
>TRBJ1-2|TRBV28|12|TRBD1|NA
TGTGCCAGACCCGACAGGGTATGGGGCTACACCTTC
CARPDRVWGYTF
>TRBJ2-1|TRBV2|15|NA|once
TGTGCCAGCAGATTGCGAGCCGGGATGTCCAATGAGCAGTTCTTC
CASRLRAGMSNEQFF
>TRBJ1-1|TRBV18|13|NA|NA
TGTGCCAGCTCACCAGTCGGGAACACTGAAGCTTTCTTT
CASSPVGNTEAFF
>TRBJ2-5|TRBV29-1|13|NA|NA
TGCAGCGTTTTGACAGGGAAAAGGGGGGAGGCCTACTTC
CSVLTGKRGEAYF
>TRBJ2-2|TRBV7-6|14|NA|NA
TGTGCCAGCAGCTTAACAGCGGCCGCCGGGGAGCTGTTTTTT
CASSLTAAAGELFF